What follows are 14 T cell receptor beta chains derived from one specimen sequenced in a study of blood T cells in healthy people across ages. Together with a sample-barcoded 5' primer, a J-beta primer mix was included in a second PCR lasting about 6 to 11 cycles. One entry per CDR3 protein, called by TCRdb with MiXCR from the 5' RACE reads. This sample carries around 1,000,000 distinct CDR3 sequences, roughly two fifths of them seen once, and the ten largest clones take about an eighth. Material for sequencing was blood. The receptor set was obtained from a man between 18 and 35 years old in good health.

This chain joins TRBV12-3 or TRBV12-4 and TRBJ1-2; TRBD1 matches at 10 bases. With V trimmed by 5 bases and J by 3 bases, 9 bases remained unmatched. This CDR3 region has 16 residues. The CDR3 coding sequence is TGTGCCAGCAGTGAATCCGGGACAGGGGTGGACTATGGCTACACCTTC. The encoded protein is CASSESGTGVDYGYTF.

The gene calls are TRBV27 and TRBJ2-6; no definite D call. Germline V lookup: CDR1 MNHEY, CDR2 SMNVEV (reference sequence). The V gene lost 9 bases and the J gene lost 3 bases, with 12 bases spanning the gap. There are 14 residues in the CDR3. CDR3: CASRAVGGANVLTF. The CDR3 DNA follows: TGTGCCAGTCGAGCCGTTGGTGGGGCCAACGTCCTGACTTTC.

A remark on this clonotype: This clone may be a read error of a much larger clone one base away. The chain joins TRBV28 to TRBJ2-5; D not certain. Germline V gives CDR1 MDHEN, CDR2 SYDVKM. The V and J ends lost 8 bases and 11 bases respectively, with 12 bases between them. CDR3 size: 10 residues. In nucleotides, the CDR3 is TGTGCCAGCGATCGGCAGGAGCAGTACTTC. It encodes CASDRQEQYF.

The V gene is TRBV15, the J gene TRBJ2-1; TRBD2 matches 10 bases. With 6 bases clipped from V and 5 bases from J, the junction kept 4 bases outside the gene matches. The germline CDR1 and CDR2 sequences are LNHNV and YYDKDF (reference sequence). The CDR3 sequence is 14 residues long. The CDR3 spells CATRGLAVNNEQFF. In DNA form, the CDR3 reads TGTGCCACCAGAGGACTAGCGGTAAACAATGAGCAGTTCTTC.

CDR3 protein: CATSDFWGDKNGYTF. CDR3 nucleotides: TGTGCCACCAGTGATTTCTGGGGCGATAAAAATGGCTACACCTTC. The chain joins TRBV24-1 to TRBJ1-2; D perhaps matches TRBD1 (5 bases). Between the trimmed V and J ends, which lost 1 base and 6 bases, there was a span of 14 bases. In germline, CDR1 is KGHDR, CDR2 SFDVKD. The CDR3 runs to 15 residues.

In its sample, this clonotype was seen a few times. The V and J genes are TRBV7-9 and TRBJ1-2, with 8 bases that match TRBD1. Germline V gene sequence: CDR1 SEHNR, CDR2 FQNEAQ (reference sequence). This CDR3 spans 17 amino acids. J lost 8 bases, V lost 6 bases, and 20 bases had no gene match. CDR3 sequence reads: CASSSYRSTGDHWGYTF. The DNA of the CDR3 is TGTGCCAGCAGTTCTTATAGGTCGACAGGGGACCATTGGGGCTACACCTTC.

This clonotype showed up just a few times. The rearrangement uses TRBV29-1 and TRBJ1-5, with 8 bases matching TRBD1. The CDR3 loop spans 14 amino acids. Germline V gene sequence: CDR1 SQVTM, CDR2 ANQGSEA. V lost 4 bases and J lost 2; bases outside the gene matches: 4. The CDR3 loop reads CSVADRAGNQPQHF. For the CDR3, the DNA is TGCAGCGTTGCGGACAGGGCGGGCAATCAGCCCCAGCATTTT.

The sample holds a few counts of this clonotype. The chain employs TRBV6-5 and TRBJ2-7, with D uncertain. Looked up from germline, CDR1 is MNHEY and CDR2 is SVGAGI. The CDR3 has 14 amino acids. With 2 bases removed from V and 2 bases from J, the gap between germline ends came to 10 bases. The CDR3 loop is CASSYDGRPYEQYF. The CDR3 DNA reads TGTGCCAGCAGTTACGATGGCAGACCCTACGAGCAGTACTTC.

V usage is TRBV25-1 and J usage is TRBJ2-7; maybe TRBD2 (6 bases). The CDR3 runs to 14 residues. The germline CDR1 and CDR2 sequences are MGHDK and SYGVNS. V gave up 7 bases and J gave up 0 bases, with 13 bases separating them. The CDR3 DNA sequence: TGTGCCAGCAAATCCTCCGGGAGCTCCTACGAGCAGTACTTC. Residues: CASKSSGSSYEQYF.

The rearrangement uses TRBV27 and TRBJ1-2; D is ambiguous. The germline CDR1 and CDR2 sequences are MNHEY and SMNVEV (reference sequence). V lost 3 bases and J lost 0, with 8 bases in between. The CDR3 consists of 14 residues. CDR3 loop: CASSFRNTNYGYTF. The DNA of the CDR3 is TGTGCCAGCAGTTTTAGGAACACTAACTATGGCTACACCTTC.

The rearrangement links TRBV6-6 to TRBJ2-3; tentatively, D is TRBD1 or TRBD2 (6 bases each). CDR1 is MNHNY, CDR2 SVGAGI, per germline (reference sequence). Trimming cost V 7 bases and J 13 bases, with 21 bases left between them. This CDR3 region has 13 residues. The CDR3 DNA reads TGTGCCAGCAAACGGAGGGGGTTCCTGGTAGAGTATTTT. This gives the protein CASKRRGFLVEYF.

This clonotype was seen a handful of times. CDR3 amino acids: CSARDRVWGGITDTQYF. CDR3 DNA: TGCAGTGCTAGAGATCGGGTCTGGGGGGGGATCACAGATACGCAGTATTTT. The gene calls are TRBV20-1 and TRBJ2-3; 7 nucleotides agree with TRBD2. The V gene's germline CDR1 is DFQATT and CDR2 SNEGSKA (reference sequence). The CDR3 consists of 17 residues. Germline trimming cut 0 bases from V and 2 bases from J; bases unmatched to any gene: 11.

The rearrangement joins TRBV7-9 to TRBJ1-5; a possible D gene is TRBD1 (5 bases). CDR3 length equals 14 residues. Trimming stripped 3 bases from V and 6 bases from J, with 12 bases between. Germline V gene lookup returns CDR1 SEHNR and CDR2 FQNEAQ (reference sequence). DNA for the CDR3: TGTGCCAGCAGCTTGGGGCAATCTGCTCAGCCCCAGCATTTT. It yields the protein CASSLGQSAQPQHF.

The V call is TRBV20-1, the J call TRBJ1-6; the match to TRBD1 covers 10 bases. This CDR3 contains 14 residues. With V trimmed by 6 bases and J by 9 bases, 8 bases remained unmatched. Germline loops: CDR1 DFQATT, CDR2 SNEGSKA (reference sequence). The CDR3 loop reads CSARQGADGSPLHF. The DNA of the CDR3 is TGCAGTGCAAGACAGGGGGCGGATGGTTCACCCCTCCACTTT.